Sequencing of this T cell receptor (beta chain) was carried out in a study of blood T cells in healthy people across ages. Ranging in age from about 6 to 90, the donors were healthy Caucasian individuals from Russia. The authors ran a second PCR of about 6 to 11 cycles using a sample-barcoded 5' primer and a J-beta primer mix. TCRdb re-called the 5' RACE reads through MiXCR, storing one row per CDR3 protein. The sample includes more than 550,000 distinct CDR3 sequences, 22% of them seen just once. The CDR3 has 15 residues. With V trimmed by 7 bases and J by 4 bases, 11 bases remained unmatched. The sample comprised blood. The chain couples TRBV12-3 or TRBV12-4 to TRBJ2-7; 9 bases fit TRBD1. The receptor was isolated from a man in his 70s in good health. CDR3 protein: CASTISTGGIYEQYF. In DNA form, the CDR3 reads TGTGCCAGCACCATTTCGACAGGGGGAATATACGAGCAGTACTTC.